A single sample gave rise to the 13 T cell receptor beta chains below, sequenced in a study of spatial heterogeneity in lung cancer. TCRdb independently ran MiXCR on the 5' RACE reads; one entry per CDR3 protein. The sample consists of approximately 940 distinct CDR3 sequences, 70% of them appearing once. Time point defined: sample taken at primary tumor resection. Unsorted whole RNA of tumor, nontumor lung or frozen PBMC was sequenced. The specimen was PBMCs, collected at surgery. These receptors all come from a male donor with early-stage non-small cell lung cancer.

With respect to this clonotype: This beta chain is a stray sequence in a library constructed for alpha chains; its clone size is not meaningful. This rearrangement joins TRBV5-1 to TRBJ2-2; 13 bases fit TRBD2. V lost 5 bases and J lost 5; bases outside the gene matches: 9. The CDR3 length is 17 residues. CDR1 and CDR2 (germline): SGHRS, YFSETQ. CDR3 nucleotides: TGCGCCAGCAGGCCCCCACTAGCGGGAGGGCCGACCGGGGAGCTGTTTTTT. It yields the protein CASRPPLAGGPTGELFF.

In regard to this clonotype: This beta chain lies outside the target of a library built for alpha chains; its clone size means little. V and J are TRBV28 and TRBJ2-1; D gene uncertain. The V end lost 7 bases, the J end lost 4 bases, and 5 bases lay between the germline ends. Looked up from germline, CDR1 is MDHEN and CDR2 is SYDVKM. This CDR3 is 11 amino acids long. DNA for the CDR3: TGTGCCAGCATGATTTACAATGAGCAGTTCTTC. Amino acid sequence: CASMIYNEQFF.

On this clonotype itself: Since it is a stray read in a library aimed at alpha chains, this beta chain has a size that is not meaningful. The chain carries TRBV5-1 and TRBJ2-3, with D tentatively TRBD1 or TRBD2 (6 bases each). V lost 1 base to trimming and J lost 4 bases, with 10 bases between them. The CDR3 consists of 14 residues. Germline V gene sequence: CDR1 SGHRS, CDR2 YFSETQ. CDR3: CASSLTEGADTQYF. Written as DNA, the CDR3 is TGCGCCAGCAGCTTGACGGAGGGGGCAGATACGCAGTATTTT.

Regarding this clonotype: This beta chain was picked up by a library intended for alpha chains and is off target, so its count carries little meaning. CDR3 residues: CASSSEGQSKSFF. The CDR3 region has the DNA TGTGCCAGCAGCTCCGAGGGTCAGTCTAAAAGCTTCTTT. The chain couples TRBV5-5 to TRBJ1-1; D ambiguous. The germline V gene has CDR1 SGHKS and CDR2 YYEKEE (reference sequence). Trimming took 3 bases from V and 14 from J, leaving 20 bases between them. The CDR3 consists of 13 residues.

Remarks on this clonotype: Because this beta chain is a stray read in a library intended to capture alpha chains, its abundance should not be given much weight. This chain uses TRBV12-3 or TRBV12-4 with TRBJ1-3; a weak D match, TRBD1 (5 bases). The CDR3 is 14 residues long. The V end was cut by 9 bases, the J end by 0 bases, with 12 bases between. The CDR3 nucleotides are TGTGCCAGTCGTTGGGGGGGCTCTGGAAACACCATATATTTT. Its translation is CASRWGGSGNTIYF.

A word on this clonotype: With the library built for alpha chains, this beta chain is off target and its frequency is not meaningful. CDR3 in DNA: TGTGCCAGCAGTTCGGGACAGCTCTACGAGCAGTACTTC. Translating it yields CASSSGQLYEQYF. V and J are TRBV27 and TRBJ2-7; 7 bases are shared with TRBD1. CDR1 and CDR2 (germline): MNHEY, SMNVEV (reference sequence). This CDR3 has 13 amino acids. Losses at the gene ends were 4 bases for V and 3 bases for J; bases not matched to a gene: 3.

Note on this clonotype: This beta chain is an unintended read in a library built for alpha chains; its size means little. J is TRBJ2-4 and V is TRBV4-2, with D perhaps TRBD1 or TRBD2 (5 bases each). Trimming shortened V by 0 bases and J by 1 base, and 16 bases separated the two germline ends. Germline assignment: CDR1 LGHNA and CDR2 YNFKEQ. The CDR3 loop spans 18 amino acids. CDR3 protein: CASSQEVGDPRAKNIQYF. CDR3 DNA: TGTGCCAGCAGCCAAGAGGTGGGGGACCCCAGGGCCAAAAACATTCAGTACTTC.

Remarks on this clonotype: Since it is a stray read in a library aimed at alpha chains, this beta chain has a size that is not meaningful. V gene TRBV18 combines with J gene TRBJ2-1, with a weak D call TRBD1 (5 bases). CDR1 KGHSH and CDR2 LQKENI come from the germline V gene. The CDR3 contains 14 residues. Trimming removed 1 base at V and 1 base at J, with 5 bases between. CDR3 in DNA: TGTGCCAGCTCACCACAGGGGTCCTACAATGAGCAGTTCTTC. Amino acids: CASSPQGSYNEQFF.

Notes on this clonotype: Little can be read into the size of this beta chain, an off-target read in a library designed for alpha chains. This chain links TRBV3-1 with TRBJ2-7; 8 nucleotides align to TRBD1. The trim removed 7 bases at V and 6 bases at J, leaving 8 bases unmatched. The germline CDR1 and CDR2 sequences are LGHDT and YNNKEL (reference sequence). CDR3 length: 13 residues. The CDR3: CASTGQGLGEQYF. For the CDR3, the DNA is TGTGCCAGCACCGGACAGGGTTTGGGCGAGCAGTACTTC.

Points on this clonotype: Since it is a stray read in a library aimed at alpha chains, this beta chain has a size that is not meaningful. This chain links TRBV14 with TRBJ2-7; 9 bases align to TRBD2. V was pared by 4 bases and J by 2 bases, with 9 bases of the junction left unmatched. Germline V gives CDR1 SGHDN, CDR2 FVKESK. The CDR3 is 16 amino acids. The chain's CDR3 is CASSRLTSGKTYEQYF. The CDR3 coding sequence is TGTGCCAGCAGCCGCCTGACTAGCGGAAAAACCTACGAGCAGTACTTC.

Notes on this clonotype: This beta chain represents an off-target read in a library built for alpha chains; its size is of limited meaning. This sequence joins TRBV27 and TRBJ2-7; unclear D gene. There are 12 residues in the CDR3. Germline values: CDR1 MNHEY, CDR2 SMNVEV (reference sequence). Trimming cost V 5 bases and J 0 bases, with 5 bases left between them. This CDR3 is CASSRDSYEQYF. The CDR3 DNA sequence: TGTGCCAGCAGTCGCGACTCCTACGAGCAGTACTTC.

As for this clonotype: The library was built for alpha chains, so this beta chain is an off-target read and its size means little. The chain is built from TRBV11-2 and TRBJ2-3; either TRBD1 or TRBD2 may supply D (6 bases each). Germline V lookup: CDR1 SGHAT, CDR2 FQNNGV. The CDR3 consists of 16 residues. Trimming took 5 bases from V and 6 from J, leaving 21 bases between them. The CDR3 spells CASSRIQPGAGDTQYF. The CDR3 nucleotides read TGTGCCAGCAGCCGTATACAGCCGGGGGCGGGGGATACGCAGTATTTT. Filled out from reference TRBV11-2 and TRBJ2-3, the complete variable domain reads EAGVAQSPRYKIIEKRQSVAFWCNPISGHATLYWYQQILGQGPKLLIQFQNNGVVDDSQLPKDRFSAERLKGVDSTLKIQPAKLEDSAVYLCASSRIQPGAGDTQYFGPGTRLTVL.

Remarks on this clonotype: A library made for alpha chains picked up this beta chain off target, so its size means little. The rearrangement joins TRBV2 to TRBJ2-3; 13 nucleotides match TRBD2. CDR3 size: 19 residues. Trimming cost V 5 bases and J 4 bases; bases outside gene matches: 15. Looked up from germline, CDR1 is SNHLY and CDR2 is FYNNEI. CDR3 bases: TGTGCCAGCAGTAAGGGACCGCTTGGACTAGCGGGGGCCGCAGATACGCAGTATTTT. It translates to CASSKGPLGLAGAADTQYF. The variable domain in full, completed from reference TRBV2 and TRBJ2-3, reads EPEVTQTPSHQVTQMGQEVILRCVPISNHLYFYWYRQILGQKVEFLVSFYNNEISEKSEIFDDQFSVERPDGSNFTLKIRSTKLEDSAMYFCASSKGPLGLAGAADTQYFGPGTRLTVL.